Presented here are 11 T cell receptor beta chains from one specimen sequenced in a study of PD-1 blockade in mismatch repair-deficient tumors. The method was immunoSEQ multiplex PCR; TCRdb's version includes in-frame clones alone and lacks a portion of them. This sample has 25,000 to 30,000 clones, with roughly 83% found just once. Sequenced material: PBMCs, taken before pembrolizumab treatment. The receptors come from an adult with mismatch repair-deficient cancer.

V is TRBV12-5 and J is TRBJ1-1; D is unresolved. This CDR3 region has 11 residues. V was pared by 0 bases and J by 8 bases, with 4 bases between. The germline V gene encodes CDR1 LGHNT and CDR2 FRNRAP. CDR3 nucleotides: TGTGCTAGTGGTTTGGTCCGGGAAGCTTTCTTT. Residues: CASGLVREAFF.

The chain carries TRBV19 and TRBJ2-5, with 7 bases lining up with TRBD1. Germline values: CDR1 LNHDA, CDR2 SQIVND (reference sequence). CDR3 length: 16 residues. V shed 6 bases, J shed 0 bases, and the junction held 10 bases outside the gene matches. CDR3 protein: CASSPTRTGHQETQYF. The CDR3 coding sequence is TGTGCCAGTAGCCCTACCAGGACAGGACACCAAGAGACCCAGTACTTC.

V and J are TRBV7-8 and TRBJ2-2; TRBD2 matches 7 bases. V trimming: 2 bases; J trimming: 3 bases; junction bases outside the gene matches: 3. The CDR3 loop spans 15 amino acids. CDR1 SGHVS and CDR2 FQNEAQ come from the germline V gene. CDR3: CASSLNGRHTGELFF. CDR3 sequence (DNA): TGTGCCAGCAGCTTAAACGGGAGGCACACCGGGGAGCTGTTTTTT. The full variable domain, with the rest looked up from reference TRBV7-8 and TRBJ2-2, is GAGVSQSPRYKVAKRGQDVALRCDPISGHVSLFWYQQALGQGPEFLTYFQNEAQLDKSGLPSDRFFAERPEGSVSTLKIQRTQQEDSAVYLCASSLNGRHTGELFFGEGSRLTVL.

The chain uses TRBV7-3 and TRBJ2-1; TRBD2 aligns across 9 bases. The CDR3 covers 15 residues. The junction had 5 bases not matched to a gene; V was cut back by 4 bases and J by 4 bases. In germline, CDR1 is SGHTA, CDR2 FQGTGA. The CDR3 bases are TGTGCCAGCAGCTCTTCTAGCGGGGTTTACAATGAGCAGTTCTTC. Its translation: CASSSSSGVYNEQFF. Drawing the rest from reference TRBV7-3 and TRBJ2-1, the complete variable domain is GAGVSQTPSNKVTEKGKYVELRCDPISGHTALYWYRQSLGQGPEFLIYFQGTGAADDSGLPNDRFFAVRPEGSVSTLKIQRTERGDSAVYLCASSSSSGVYNEQFFGPGTRLTVL.

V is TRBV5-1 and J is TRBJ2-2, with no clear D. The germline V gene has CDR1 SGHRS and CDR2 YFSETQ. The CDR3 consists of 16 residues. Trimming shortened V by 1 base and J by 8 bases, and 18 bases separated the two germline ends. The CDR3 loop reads CASSLFRDPSVGELFF. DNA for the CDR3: TGCGCCAGCAGCTTGTTCCGAGACCCGAGCGTGGGGGAGCTGTTTTTT.

CDR3 in DNA: TGTGCCAGCTCACCTGGGACTGACTCCTACGAGCAGTACTTC. It is translated as CASSPGTDSYEQYF. The gene calls are TRBV18 and TRBJ2-5, with D possibly being TRBD2 (6 bases). The DNA end is more similar to TRBJ2-7, so the J call may be wrong. The germline gives CDR1 KGHSH, CDR2 LQKENI. This CDR3 has 14 amino acids.

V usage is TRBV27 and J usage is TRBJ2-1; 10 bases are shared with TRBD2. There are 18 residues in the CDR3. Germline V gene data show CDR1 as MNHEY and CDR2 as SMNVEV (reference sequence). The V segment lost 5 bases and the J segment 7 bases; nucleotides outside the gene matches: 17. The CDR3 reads CASSGRGSGSGRSNEQFF. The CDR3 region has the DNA TGTGCCAGCAGTGGTCGGGGGTCGGGTAGCGGGAGGAGTAATGAGCAGTTCTTC.

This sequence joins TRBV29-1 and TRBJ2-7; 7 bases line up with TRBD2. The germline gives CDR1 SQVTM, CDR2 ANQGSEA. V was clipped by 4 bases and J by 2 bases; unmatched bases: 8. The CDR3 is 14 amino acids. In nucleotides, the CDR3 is TGCAGCGTTGCCCCGAGCGGGATGGCCTACGAGCAGTACTTC. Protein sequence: CSVAPSGMAYEQYF.

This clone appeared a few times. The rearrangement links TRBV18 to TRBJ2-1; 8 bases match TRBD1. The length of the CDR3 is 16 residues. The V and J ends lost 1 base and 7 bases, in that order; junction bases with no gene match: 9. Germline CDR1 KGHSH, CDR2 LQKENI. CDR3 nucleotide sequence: TGTGCCAGCTCACCACAGTCAGGGGGCGCAGGTAATGAGCAGTTCTTC. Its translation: CASSPQSGGAGNEQFF.

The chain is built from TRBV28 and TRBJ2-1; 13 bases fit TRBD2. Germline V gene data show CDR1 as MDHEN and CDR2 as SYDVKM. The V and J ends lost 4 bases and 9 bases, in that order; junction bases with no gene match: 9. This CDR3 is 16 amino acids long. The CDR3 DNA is TGTGCCAGCAGTTCATGGACTAGCGGGAGAGGTGGTGAGCAGTTCTTC. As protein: CASSSWTSGRGGEQFF.

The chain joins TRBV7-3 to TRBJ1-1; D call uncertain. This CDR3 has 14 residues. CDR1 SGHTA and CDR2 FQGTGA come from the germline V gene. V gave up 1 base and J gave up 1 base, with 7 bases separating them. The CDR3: CASSLNAGNTEAFF. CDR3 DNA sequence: TGTGCCAGCAGCTTAAACGCAGGGAACACTGAAGCTTTCTTT.